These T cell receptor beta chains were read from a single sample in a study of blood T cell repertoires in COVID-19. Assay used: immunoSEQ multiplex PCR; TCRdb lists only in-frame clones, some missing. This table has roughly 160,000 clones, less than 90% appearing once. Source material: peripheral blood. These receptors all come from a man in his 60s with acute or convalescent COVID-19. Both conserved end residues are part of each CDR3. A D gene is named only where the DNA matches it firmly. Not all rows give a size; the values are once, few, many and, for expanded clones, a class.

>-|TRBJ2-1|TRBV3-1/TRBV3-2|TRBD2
CASGGLAHSYNEQFF
TGTGCCAGCGGGGGACTAGCGCATTCCTACAATGAGCAGTTCTTC
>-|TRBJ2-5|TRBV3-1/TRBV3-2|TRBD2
CASSQVAGGHQETQYF
TGTGCCAGCAGCCAAGTAGCGGGGGGCCACCAAGAGACCCAGTACTTC
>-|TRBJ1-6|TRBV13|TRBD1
CASSSGQGGNSPLHF
TGTGCCAGCTCCTCGGGACAGGGGGGAAATTCACCCCTCCACTTT
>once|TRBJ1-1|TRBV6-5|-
CASKTMANTEAFF
TGTGCCAGCAAAACGATGGCGAACACTGAAGCTTTCTTT
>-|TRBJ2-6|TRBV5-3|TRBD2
CARSLGTVSGRVGGANVLTF
TGTGCCAGAAGCTTGGGGACTGTGAGCGGGAGAGTAGGAGGGGCCAACGTCCTGACTTTC
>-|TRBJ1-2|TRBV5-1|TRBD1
CASSPDRVNYGYTF
TGCGCCAGCAGCCCGGACAGGGTTAACTATGGCTACACCTTC
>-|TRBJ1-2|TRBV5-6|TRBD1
CASSYRQGDYGYTF
TGTGCCAGCAGCTACCGACAGGGTGACTATGGCTACACCTTC
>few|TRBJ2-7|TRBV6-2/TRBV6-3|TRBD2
CASSQGTSGIYEQYF
TGTGCCAGCAGTCAAGGGACTAGCGGGATCTACGAGCAGTACTTC
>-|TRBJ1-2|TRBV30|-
CAWSVHTLGGYTF
TGTGCCTGGAGTGTGCACACACTAGGAGGCTACACCTTC
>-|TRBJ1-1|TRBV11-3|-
CASSSPDRNTEAFF
TGTGCCAGCAGCTCCCCGGACAGAAACACTGAAGCTTTCTTT
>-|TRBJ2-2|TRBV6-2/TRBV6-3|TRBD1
CASSRDRSNTGELFF
TGTGCCAGCAGTAGGGACAGGAGTAACACCGGGGAGCTGTTTTTT
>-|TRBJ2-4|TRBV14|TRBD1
CASSHPGQLNIQYF
TGTGCCAGCAGCCACCCGGGACAGTTAAACATTCAGTACTTC
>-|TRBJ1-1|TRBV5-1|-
CASSPLGRSTEAFF
TGCGCCAGCAGCCCGCTCGGTCGGAGCACTGAAGCTTTCTTT
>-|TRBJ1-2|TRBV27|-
CASRGRGNYGYTF
TGTGCCAGCAGGGGAAGGGGGAACTATGGCTACACCTTC
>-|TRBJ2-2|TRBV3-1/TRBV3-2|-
CASSPQNTGELFF
TGTGCCAGCAGCCCACAGAACACCGGGGAGCTGTTTTTT
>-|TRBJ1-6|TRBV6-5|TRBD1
CASSRDSRYNSPLHF
TGTGCCAGCAGCCGGGACAGCCGCTATAATTCACCCCTCCACTTT
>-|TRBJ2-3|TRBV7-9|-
CASSLGLHTDTQYF
TGTGCCAGCAGCTTGGGCCTTCACACAGATACGCAGTATTTT
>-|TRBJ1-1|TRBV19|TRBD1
CATGQGRANTEAFF
TGTGCCACTGGACAGGGTAGGGCGAACACTGAAGCTTTCTTT
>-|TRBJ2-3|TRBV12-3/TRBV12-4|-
CASSPFGDTQYF
TGTGCCAGCAGTCCCTTCGGAGATACGCAGTATTTT
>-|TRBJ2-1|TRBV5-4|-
CASSLGDFHNEQFF
TGTGCCAGCAGCTTGGGGGACTTCCACAATGAGCAGTTCTTC
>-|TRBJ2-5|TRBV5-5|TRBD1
CASSSGQTQETQYF
TGTGCCAGCAGCTCGGGACAGACCCAAGAGACCCAGTACTTC
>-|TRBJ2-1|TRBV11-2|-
CASSLRQTGEQFF
TGTGCCAGCAGCTTACGACAAACCGGGGAACAGTTCTTC